Sequencing of this T cell receptor (beta chain) was carried out in a study of CD8 T cells in ankylosing spondylitis. Study-wide results and limits: A TCR beta motif made of fewer than ten highly homologous variants seemed typical of ankylosing spondylitis blood.

This clonotype was seen a few times. Its antigen is not known. TCRdb reprocessed the 5' RACE reads via MiXCR and lists one record per CDR3 protein. The data show approximately 400,000 distinct CDR3 sequences, 20% to 30% seen once. In germline, CDR1 is MGHRA, CDR2 YSYEKL. This CDR3 comprises 17 residues. J gave up 7 bases and V 4 bases, and 11 bases lay outside the gene matches. The V gene is TRBV4-1, the J gene TRBJ2-3; 13 bases map to TRBD2. The sequencing sample was made of blood, either unsorted or a sorted T cell fraction (not recorded which). The TCR comes from a male donor with ankylosing spondylitis. The CDR3 reads CASSLRLAGGSSNTQYF. The CDR3, as DNA: TGCGCCAGCAGCCTCAGACTAGCGGGAGGTAGTTCGAATACGCAGTATTTT.